This T cell receptor (beta chain) originates from a study of T cell responses to AZD1222 COVID-19 vaccine. Study-wide results and caveats: Females made up more of the donors, who were largely white British, and clonal diversity may have come out too low.

Worth noting for this clone: Its matching antigen is unknown.

Between the trimmed V and J ends, which lost 6 bases and 1 base, there was a span of 7 bases. Germline CDR1 is SNHLY and CDR2 is FYNNEI. CDR3 size: 13 residues. Using immunoSEQ multiplex PCR, the repertoire was profiled, and TCRdb retains in-frame clones only, with some absent. The sample lists 140,000 to 150,000 clones; about 93% were seen once. Specimen: peripheral blood, collected on day 0 of AZD1222 vaccination. The rearrangement joins TRBV2 to TRBJ2-1; D is uncertain. The TCR sequence derives from an adult in good health. The CDR3: CASRVFSYNEQFF. The DNA of the CDR3 is TGTGCCAGCAGGGTATTTTCCTACAATGAGCAGTTCTTC.